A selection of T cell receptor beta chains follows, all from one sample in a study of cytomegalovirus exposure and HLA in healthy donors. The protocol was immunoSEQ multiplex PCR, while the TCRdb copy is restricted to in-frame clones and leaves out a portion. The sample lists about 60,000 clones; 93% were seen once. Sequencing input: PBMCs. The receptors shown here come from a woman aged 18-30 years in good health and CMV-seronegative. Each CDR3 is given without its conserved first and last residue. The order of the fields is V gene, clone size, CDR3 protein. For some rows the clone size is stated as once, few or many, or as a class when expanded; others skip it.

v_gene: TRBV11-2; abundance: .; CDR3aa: ASSLSGNYEQY
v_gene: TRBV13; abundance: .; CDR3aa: ASSFKREGGTDTQY
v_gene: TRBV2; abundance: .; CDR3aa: ASSGHNMNTEAF
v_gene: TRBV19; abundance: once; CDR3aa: ASHRQGLGAEAF
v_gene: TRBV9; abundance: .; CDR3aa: ASSARSIPYNEQF
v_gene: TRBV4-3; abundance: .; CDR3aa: ASSQDSVGSSYGYT
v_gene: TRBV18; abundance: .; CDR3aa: ASSPPGRQNTEAF
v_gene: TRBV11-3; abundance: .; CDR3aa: ASSSRVGEGRRYTQY
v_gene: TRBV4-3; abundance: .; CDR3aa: ASSPRASGSGITDTQY
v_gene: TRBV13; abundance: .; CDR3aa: ASSSDTITGELF
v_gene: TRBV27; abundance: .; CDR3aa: ASRQTRQGPYEQY
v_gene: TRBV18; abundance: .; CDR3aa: ASSPIRAGAPRDTDTQY
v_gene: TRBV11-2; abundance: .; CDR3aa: ASSPLGSGSYNEQF
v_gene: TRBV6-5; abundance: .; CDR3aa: ASKAGIANTEAF
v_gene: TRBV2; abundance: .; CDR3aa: ASSEGRTAAIY
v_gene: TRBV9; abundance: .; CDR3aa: ASSALGAGGFFEQY
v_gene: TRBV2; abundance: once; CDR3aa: ASSPPGGMNTEAF
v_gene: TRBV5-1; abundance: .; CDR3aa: ASSWRGLAINNEQF
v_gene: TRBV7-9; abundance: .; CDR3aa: ASSLRQGTNTEAF
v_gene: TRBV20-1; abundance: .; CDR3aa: SARVITEAF
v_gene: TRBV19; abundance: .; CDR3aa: ASSKSGQHTSTGELF
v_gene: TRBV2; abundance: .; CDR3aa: ASSRGQKLTEAF
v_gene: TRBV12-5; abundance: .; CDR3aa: ASRGGFFRPGTGAGELF
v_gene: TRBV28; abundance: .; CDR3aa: ASSPTDYGYT
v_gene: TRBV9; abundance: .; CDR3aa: ASSVGTVPNQPQH
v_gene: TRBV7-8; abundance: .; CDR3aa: ASSPSGSMTDTQY
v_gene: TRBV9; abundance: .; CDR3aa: ASSNSGRGYNEQF
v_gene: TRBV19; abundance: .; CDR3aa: ASSITGGGTEAF
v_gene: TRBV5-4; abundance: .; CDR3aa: ASSHRGQGTTDTQY
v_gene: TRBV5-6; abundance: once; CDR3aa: ASSFYPPGQRYNEQF
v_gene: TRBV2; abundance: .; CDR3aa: ASDAGGYNEQF
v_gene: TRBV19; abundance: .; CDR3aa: ASSTTGVYEQY
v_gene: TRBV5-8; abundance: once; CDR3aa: ASSLSGFFGTQY
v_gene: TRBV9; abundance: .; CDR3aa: ASSGQGTEAF
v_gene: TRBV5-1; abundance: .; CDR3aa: ASSLYPADNNQPQH
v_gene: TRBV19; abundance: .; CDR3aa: ASSIRQGGKETQY
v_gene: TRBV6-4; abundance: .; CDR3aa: ASSVGIYNEQF
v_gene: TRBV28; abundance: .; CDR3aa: ASIRLNTEAF
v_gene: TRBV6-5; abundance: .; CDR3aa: ASSRLNTGELF